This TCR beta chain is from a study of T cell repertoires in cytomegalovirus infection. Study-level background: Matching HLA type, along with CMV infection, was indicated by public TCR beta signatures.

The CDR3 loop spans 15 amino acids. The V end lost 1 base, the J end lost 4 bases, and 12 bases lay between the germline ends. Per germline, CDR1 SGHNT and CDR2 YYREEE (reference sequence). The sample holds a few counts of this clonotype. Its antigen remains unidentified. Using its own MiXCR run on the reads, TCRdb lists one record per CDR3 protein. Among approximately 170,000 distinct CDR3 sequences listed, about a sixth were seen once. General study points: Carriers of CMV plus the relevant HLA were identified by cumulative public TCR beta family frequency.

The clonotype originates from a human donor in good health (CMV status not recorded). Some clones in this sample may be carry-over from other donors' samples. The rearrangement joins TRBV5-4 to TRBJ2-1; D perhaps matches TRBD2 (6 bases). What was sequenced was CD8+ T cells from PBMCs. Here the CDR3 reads CASSLMEGTYNEQFF. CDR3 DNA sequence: TGTGCCAGCAGCTTGATGGAGGGAACTTACAATGAGCAGTTCTTC.